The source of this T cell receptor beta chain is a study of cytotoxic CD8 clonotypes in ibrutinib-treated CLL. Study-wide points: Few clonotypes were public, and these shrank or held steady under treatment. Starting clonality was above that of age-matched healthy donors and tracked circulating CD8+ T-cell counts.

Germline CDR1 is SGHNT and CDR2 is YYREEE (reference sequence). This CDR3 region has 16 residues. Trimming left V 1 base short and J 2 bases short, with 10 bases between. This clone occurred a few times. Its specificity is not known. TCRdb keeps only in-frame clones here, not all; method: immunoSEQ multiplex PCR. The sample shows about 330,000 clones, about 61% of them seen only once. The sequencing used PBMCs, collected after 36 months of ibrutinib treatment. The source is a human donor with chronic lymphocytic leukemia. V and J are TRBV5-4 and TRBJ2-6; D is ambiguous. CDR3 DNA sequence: TGTGCCAGCAGCTTGAGGGCTTGGGCTGGGGCCAACGTCCTGACTTTC. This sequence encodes CASSLRAWAGANVLTF.